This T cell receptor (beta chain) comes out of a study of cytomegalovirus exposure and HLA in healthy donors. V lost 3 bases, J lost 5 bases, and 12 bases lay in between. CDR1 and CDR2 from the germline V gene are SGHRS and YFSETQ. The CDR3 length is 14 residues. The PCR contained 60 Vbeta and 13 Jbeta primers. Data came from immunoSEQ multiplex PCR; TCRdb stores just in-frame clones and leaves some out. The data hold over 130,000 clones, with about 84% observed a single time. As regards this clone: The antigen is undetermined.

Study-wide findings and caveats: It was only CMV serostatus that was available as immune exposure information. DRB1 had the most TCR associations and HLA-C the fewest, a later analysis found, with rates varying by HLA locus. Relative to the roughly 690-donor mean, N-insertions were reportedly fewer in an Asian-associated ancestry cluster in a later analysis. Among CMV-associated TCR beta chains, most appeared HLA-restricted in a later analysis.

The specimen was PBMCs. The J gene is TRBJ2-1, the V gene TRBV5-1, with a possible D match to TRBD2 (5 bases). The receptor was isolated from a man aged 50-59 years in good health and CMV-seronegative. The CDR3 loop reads CASSSSPSHNEQFF. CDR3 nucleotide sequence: TGCGCCAGCAGCTCTAGCCCCTCGCACAATGAGCAGTTCTTC.